This T cell receptor beta chain was sequenced for a study of CD8 T cells in ankylosing spondylitis. General study results and limits: Matched ankylosing spondylitis synovial fluid reportedly showed significant enrichment of disease-linked clones.

As for this clonotype: The antigen is unknown.

TCRdb re-derived calls from the 5' RACE reads in MiXCR, one entry per CDR3 protein. The sample shows a few hundred thousand distinct CDR3 sequences, roughly a quarter of them seen only once. This CDR3 region has 15 residues. Trimming stripped 6 bases from V and 6 bases from J, with 19 bases between. Input material: blood, either unsorted or a sorted T cell fraction (not recorded which). The clonotype was recovered from a male donor with ankylosing spondylitis or in good health (not recorded which). The gene calls are TRBV12-3 or TRBV12-4 and TRBJ2-3, with D tentatively TRBD2 (5 bases). CDR3: CASSARTPGGDTQYF. CDR3 DNA: TGTGCCAGCAGCGCTAGGACCCCCGGCGGGGATACGCAGTATTTT.